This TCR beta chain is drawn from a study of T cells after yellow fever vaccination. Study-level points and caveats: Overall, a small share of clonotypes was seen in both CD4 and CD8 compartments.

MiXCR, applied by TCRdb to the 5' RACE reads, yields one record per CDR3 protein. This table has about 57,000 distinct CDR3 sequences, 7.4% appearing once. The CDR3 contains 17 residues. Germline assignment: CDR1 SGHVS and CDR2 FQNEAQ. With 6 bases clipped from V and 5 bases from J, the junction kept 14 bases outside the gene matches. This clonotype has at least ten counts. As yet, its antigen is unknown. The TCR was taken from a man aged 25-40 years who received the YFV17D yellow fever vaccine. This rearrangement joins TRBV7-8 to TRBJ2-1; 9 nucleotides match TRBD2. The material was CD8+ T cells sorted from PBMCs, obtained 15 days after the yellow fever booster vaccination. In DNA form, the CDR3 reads TGTGCCAGCAGTTCCCACGTCGCGGGAGGGAGGCACAATGAGCAGTTCTTC. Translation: CASSSHVAGGRHNEQFF.